The 26 T cell receptor beta chains below were found in one sample sequenced in a study of PD-L1 blockade in urothelial cancer. TCRdb's copy holds only in-frame clones and misses some; the assay was immunoSEQ multiplex PCR. Among about 79,000 clones, around four fifths were seen once, and the ten largest hold about 6.2%. Time point specified: pretreatment peripheral blood. Sequenced here: PBMCs, sampled around atezolizumab (anti-PD-L1) treatment. The receptors were sampled from a man between 35 and 55 years old with urothelial cancer.

The chain links TRBV4-1 to TRBJ2-7, with 8 bases identical to TRBD2. CDR3 length equals 16 residues. With V trimmed by 0 bases and J by 3 bases, 7 bases remained unmatched. The germline V gene encodes CDR1 MGHRA and CDR2 YSYEKL. This CDR3 reads CASSQEGLGLGYEQYF. Here the CDR3 DNA reads TGCGCCAGCAGCCAAGAAGGGTTGGGACTAGGCTACGAGCAGTACTTC.

V gene TRBV6-5 combines with J gene TRBJ2-3, with a weak D call TRBD2 (5 bases). Germline V gene data show CDR1 as MNHEY and CDR2 as SVGAGI. Trimming pared 11 bases from V and 1 base from J, leaving 16 bases between. The CDR3 is made up of 14 amino acids. In DNA, the CDR3 is TGTGCCGCCGCCACGAGCGGACGCACAGATACGCAGTATTTT. Translating it yields CAAATSGRTDTQYF.

The V and J genes are TRBV7-2 and TRBJ1-2; D perhaps matches TRBD1 (5 bases). Germline V gene lookup returns CDR1 SGHTA and CDR2 FQGNSA. V was clipped by 6 bases and J by 7 bases, with 15 bases between them. This CDR3 comprises 13 residues. The CDR3 reads CASRPTRELGYTF. For the CDR3, the DNA is TGTGCCAGCAGACCAACCAGGGAACTTGGCTACACCTTC.

The genes are TRBV7-6 and TRBJ1-1; a weak D match, TRBD1 (6 bases). V was trimmed by 2 bases and J by 8 bases, leaving 15 bases between them. CDR1 is SGHVS, CDR2 FNYEAQ, per germline. The CDR3 runs 14 residues. CDR3 DNA sequence: TGTGCCAGCAGCTTAAACCCGAACGACAGGGAAGCTTTCTTT. Residues: CASSLNPNDREAFF.

V and J are TRBV5-4 and TRBJ2-3, with 14 nucleotides matching TRBD2. V dropped 7 bases and J dropped 5; count of bases not matched to a gene: 9. The V gene's germline CDR1 is SGHNT and CDR2 YYREEE (reference sequence). The CDR3 runs 16 residues. The CDR3, as DNA: TGTGCCAGCTCTCAAACCGGGACTAGCGGGAGAGATACGCAGTATTTT. This gives the protein CASSQTGTSGRDTQYF.

The chain links TRBV29-1 to TRBJ2-7; 13 positions match TRBD2. CDR1 is SQVTM, CDR2 ANQGSEA, per germline. This CDR3 is 14 amino acids long. J gave up 6 bases and V 6 bases, and 8 bases lay outside the gene matches. In DNA form, the CDR3 reads TGCAGCGTAAAACCGACTAGCGGGAGGCGCGAGCAGTACTTC. Translating it yields CSVKPTSGRREQYF.

The chain joins TRBV6-5 to TRBJ1-4; 8 bases are a match to TRBD1. V dropped 6 bases and J dropped 4; count of bases not matched to a gene: 7. Germline CDR1 MNHEY, CDR2 SVGAGI. This CDR3 spans 15 amino acids. CDR3 in DNA: TGTGCCAGCAGACCTGGACAGGGCGATAATGAAAAACTGTTTTTT. Translated: CASRPGQGDNEKLFF.

This rearrangement joins TRBV9 to TRBJ2-7, with 8 bases that match TRBD2. The CDR3 length is 13 residues. With 3 bases clipped from V and 3 bases from J, the junction kept 2 bases outside the gene matches. CDR1 and CDR2 from the germline V gene are SGDLS and YYNGEE. The CDR3 DNA reads as TGTGCCAGCAGCGAAACTAGCGGCTACGAGCAGTACTTC. Its translation is CASSETSGYEQYF.

The V gene is TRBV5-6, the J gene TRBJ2-7; the match to TRBD1 covers 10 bases. The V gene's germline CDR1 is SGHDT and CDR2 YYEEEE. V was pared by 3 bases and J by 5 bases, with 8 bases of the junction left unmatched. There are 15 residues in the CDR3. For the CDR3, the DNA is TGTGCCAGCAGCTCCCTGCGGACAGGGGGTAACGAGCAGTACTTC. This gives the protein CASSSLRTGGNEQYF.

This clone appeared a single time. A junction end diverges from the germline sequence, so it may reflect a read error. The chain joins TRBV5-1 to TRBJ2-2; 10 nucleotides line up with TRBD2. The CDR3 extends over 16 amino acids. CDR1 and CDR2 from the germline V gene are SGHRS and YFSETQ. CDR3 DNA: TGCGCCAGCACCTTGGCTAGCGGGAGTGGTGACGGGGAGCTGTTTTTT. Encoded protein: CASTLASGSGDGELFF. The full variable domain, with the rest looked up from reference TRBV5-1 and TRBJ2-2, is KAGVTQTPRYLIKTRGQQVTLSCSPISGHRSVSWYQQTPGQGLQFLFEYFSETQRNKGNFPGRFSGRQFSNSRSEMNVSTLELGDSALYLCASTLASGSGDGELFFGEGSRLTVL.

V gene TRBV5-1 combines with J gene TRBJ1-5; D not resolved. The CDR3 runs 13 residues. Germline CDR1 is SGHRS and CDR2 is YFSETQ. V lost 4 bases and J lost 7, with 12 bases in between. The CDR3 protein is CASSLVPFQPQHF. The CDR3 DNA reads as TGCGCCAGCAGCCTCGTTCCGTTCCAGCCCCAGCATTTT.

The chain links TRBV20-1 to TRBJ2-7; unclear D gene. Germline CDR1 and CDR2: DFQATT and SNEGSKA (reference sequence). CDR3 length: 11 amino acids. Trimming stripped 0 bases from V and 9 bases from J, with 9 bases between. The CDR3 is CSARDIPGQYF. CDR3 DNA sequence: TGCAGTGCTAGAGATATCCCAGGGCAGTACTTC.

In the case of this clone: Other DNA sequences within the sample encode an identical CDR3. The rearrangement links TRBV2 to TRBJ2-5; TRBD2 matches at 8 bases. The CDR3 spans 13 residues. Germline CDR1 is SNHLY and CDR2 is FYNNEI. Trimming took 9 bases from V and 4 from J; bases not matched to a gene: 7. DNA for the CDR3: TGTGCCAGTGGCCGGGAGGGCCGAGAGACCCAGTACTTC. Its protein is CASGREGRETQYF. Full variable domain (outside the CDR3, taken from reference TRBV2 and TRBJ2-5): EPEVTQTPSHQVTQMGQEVILRCVPISNHLYFYWYRQILGQKVEFLVSFYNNEISEKSEIFDDQFSVERPDGSNFTLKIRSTKLEDSAMYFCASGREGRETQYFGPGTRLLVL.

The chain is built from TRBV7-8 and TRBJ1-5; possible D gene TRBD1, 5 bases. Germline V gene lookup returns CDR1 SGHVS and CDR2 FQNEAQ. The CDR3 spans 15 residues. V lost 4 bases to trimming and J lost 2 bases, with 12 bases between them. The CDR3: CASSSPGGGNQPQHF. CDR3 in DNA: TGTGCCAGCAGCTCCCCGGGGGGTGGCAATCAGCCCCAGCATTTT.

The CDR3 DNA is TGTGCCAGCAGCTTCGATCCCCTTAGGGGGCAGAACACTGAAGCTTTCTTT. Residues: CASSFDPLRGQNTEAFF. J is TRBJ1-1 and V is TRBV7-2, with 7 nucleotides matching TRBD1. V gave up 3 bases and J gave up 1 base; unmatched junction bases: 11. The length of the CDR3 is 17 residues. CDR1 is SGHTA, CDR2 FQGNSA, per germline.

The V and J genes are TRBV28 and TRBJ2-7, with D possibly matching TRBD2 (5 bases). The ends were cut back, 6 bases at V and 2 bases at J, with 17 bases in the middle. CDR1 and CDR2 from the germline V gene are MDHEN and SYDVKM. The CDR3 sequence is 15 residues long. The CDR3 DNA follows: TGTGCCAGCAGACCTCGACGGGATGATACCTACGAGCAGTACTTC. Amino acid sequence: CASRPRRDDTYEQYF.

The chain joins TRBV28 to TRBJ1-1; D unresolved. Germline loops: CDR1 MDHEN, CDR2 SYDVKM. CDR3 length: 12 residues. The V end lost 5 bases, the J end lost 1 base, and 5 bases lay between the germline ends. This CDR3 is CASSRENTEAFF. The CDR3 region has the DNA TGTGCCAGCAGTCGAGAGAACACTGAAGCTTTCTTT.

The genes are TRBV7-8 and TRBJ1-4; D is uncertain. The CDR3 length is 18 residues. CDR1 and CDR2 from the germline V gene are SGHVS and FQNEAQ. V was trimmed by 5 bases and J by 1 base, leaving 20 bases between them. CDR3 region: CASSVTSRLTGTNEKLFF. The CDR3 bases are TGTGCCAGCAGCGTAACCTCACGGCTCACGGGAACTAATGAAAAACTGTTTTTT.

The CDR3 here is CATSTTLIGVGNQPQHF. Here the CDR3 DNA reads TGTGCCACCAGCACCACCTTAATCGGGGTGGGCAATCAGCCCCAGCATTTT. This sequence joins TRBV15 and TRBJ1-5; no definite D call. This CDR3 comprises 17 residues. The V gene's germline CDR1 is LNHNV and CDR2 YYDKDF (reference sequence). The V end was cut by 4 bases, the J end by 2 bases, with 18 bases between.

The rearrangement uses TRBV19 and TRBJ1-2; no clear D. Germline-derived CDR1 and CDR2 are LNHDA and SQIVND (reference sequence). V lost 4 bases and J 6 bases, leaving 21 bases between the germline ends. The CDR3 has 16 residues. Here the CDR3 DNA reads TGTGCCAGTAGTACAACATCTGTGGTTATTCAGGATGGCTACACCTTC. This sequence encodes CASSTTSVVIQDGYTF.

This rearrangement joins TRBV6-1 to TRBJ1-5, with D tentatively TRBD1 (5 bases). The CDR3 runs 13 residues. Deletions cut 4 bases from V and 4 bases from J, with 8 bases between. Germline V CDR1 and CDR2: MNHNS, SASEGT. CDR3 region: CASSGQYNQPQHF. In DNA, the CDR3 is TGTGCCAGCAGTGGACAGTATAATCAGCCCCAGCATTTT.

This clone was counted at least ten times. The chain employs TRBV4-1 and TRBJ2-1; the match to TRBD2 covers 12 bases. The CDR3 loop spans 18 amino acids. V was clipped by 3 bases and J by 4 bases; unmatched bases: 10. Germline lookup yields CDR1 MGHRA and CDR2 YSYEKL. The CDR3 nucleotides read TGCGCCAGCAGCCAGGTGGACATGGGACTAGCGGGTTACAATGAGCAGTTCTTC. Encoded protein: CASSQVDMGLAGYNEQFF.

This sequence joins TRBV4-3 and TRBJ2-3, with 8 bases that match TRBD1. The germline V gene encodes CDR1 LGHNA and CDR2 YSLEER. V trimming: 0 bases; J trimming: 2 bases; junction bases outside the gene matches: 7. The CDR3 length is 17 residues. The CDR3 loop reads CASSQDLTGDFTDTQYF. For the CDR3, the DNA is TGCGCCAGCAGCCAAGACTTGACAGGGGATTTCACAGATACGCAGTATTTT.

The chain employs TRBV28 and TRBJ2-7; a possible D gene is TRBD2 (6 bases). The CDR3 length is 14 residues. With 6 bases removed from V and 5 bases from J, the gap between germline ends came to 17 bases. From germline, CDR1 is MDHEN and CDR2 SYDVKM. The CDR3 nucleotides are TGTGCCAGCAGAGCACTCGGGGGTATGCACGAGCAGTACTTC. Translating gives CASRALGGMHEQYF. The full variable domain, completed using reference TRBV28 and TRBJ2-7, is DVKVTQSSRYLVKRTGEKVFLECVQDMDHENMFWYRQDPGLGLRLIYFSYDVKMKEKGDIPEGYSVSREKKERFSLILESASTNQTSMYLCASRALGGMHEQYFGPGTRLTVT.

The chain links TRBV2 to TRBJ1-2, with a possible D match to TRBD1 (6 bases). This CDR3 is 16 amino acids long. Trimming removed 1 base from V and 7 bases from J, with 19 bases in between. Germline CDR1 SNHLY, CDR2 FYNNEI. The CDR3 bases are TGTGCCAGCAGTGAAGGATTGGGCGCAGGGGAGCTTGGCTACACCTTC. Residues: CASSEGLGAGELGYTF. Looking up the rest from reference TRBV2 and TRBJ1-2 gives the full variable domain: EPEVTQTPSHQVTQMGQEVILRCVPISNHLYFYWYRQILGQKVEFLVSFYNNEISEKSEIFDDQFSVERPDGSNFTLKIRSTKLEDSAMYFCASSEGLGAGELGYTFGSGTRLTVV.

V is TRBV4-2 and J is TRBJ1-1; D uncertain. The CDR3 is 14 amino acids. Per the germline V gene, CDR1 is LGHNA and CDR2 is YNFKEQ. V dropped 1 base and J dropped 2 bases, with 8 bases sitting between them. The CDR3 sequence: CASSQVEENTEAFF. For the CDR3, the DNA is TGTGCCAGCAGCCAAGTGGAGGAAAACACTGAAGCTTTCTTT.